This TCR beta chain was captured by sequencing in a study of blood T cell repertoires in COVID-19. The wider study: Researchers got acute and convalescent COVID-19 samples from the United States, Italy and Spain.

Measured with immunoSEQ multiplex PCR; TCRdb has only the in-frame clones, and not every one. The sample has approximately 280,000 clones; roughly 90% are singletons. The germline CDR1 and CDR2 sequences are LNHDA and SQIVND (reference sequence). The CDR3 has 14 residues. Trimming stripped 6 bases from V and 3 bases from J, with 12 bases between. The sequence was obtained from a man aged 35 to 55 with acute or convalescent COVID-19. Sequenced material: peripheral blood. The chain links TRBV19 to TRBJ1-5, with D possibly being TRBD1 (6 bases). The CDR3 DNA is TGTGCCAGTAGGACAGGTACTACCAATCAGCCCCAGCATTTT. Its translation: CASRTGTTNQPQHF.